Following are 10 T cell receptor beta chains from one sample sequenced in a study of OX40 agonist ivuxolimab in advanced cancers. Sequencing used immunoSEQ multiplex PCR; TCRdb keeps in-frame clones, though not all of them. The data show 55,000 to 70,000 clones, with 80% to 95% seen just once and 6% to 8.5% held by the top ten. Here the sequenced sample was CD4+ or CD8+ T cells sorted from blood, taken in a trial of the OX40 agonist ivuxolimab. These receptors came from an adult with an advanced solid tumor such as melanoma, head and neck, liver or kidney cancer.

V is TRBV6-5 and J is TRBJ2-1; D uncertain. V lost 5 bases and J lost 4, with 9 bases in between. The CDR3 is 13 amino acids. CDR1 is MNHEY, CDR2 SVGAGI, per germline. The CDR3 loop is CASSSSRYNEQFF. CDR3 nucleotides: TGTGCCAGCAGTAGTAGTAGGTACAATGAGCAGTTCTTC.

The chain has TRBV19 and TRBJ2-7; D not certain. Germline V gene data show CDR1 as LNHDA and CDR2 as SQIVND (reference sequence). Trimming removed 0 bases at V and 6 bases at J, with 12 bases between. The CDR3 contains 14 residues. The DNA for the CDR3 is TGTGCCAGTAGTATAGAGCGTATATCGGGCGAGCAGTACTTC. This sequence encodes CASSIERISGEQYF.

Points on this clone: In the same sample, other DNA sequences code for this CDR3. The chain recombines TRBV4-3 with TRBJ2-7, with D possibly TRBD1 on 5 matching bases. The V end lost 0 bases, the J end lost 4 bases, and 10 bases lay between the germline ends. The CDR3 consists of 14 residues. From germline, CDR1 is LGHNA and CDR2 YSLEER. The CDR3 is CASSQDWQGYEQYF. The CDR3 bases are TGCGCCAGCAGCCAAGATTGGCAGGGTTACGAGCAGTACTTC.

This chain uses TRBV7-6 with TRBJ1-2; no firm D call. Germline V lookup: CDR1 SGHVS, CDR2 FNYEAQ. This CDR3 spans 13 amino acids. V shed 1 base and J shed 3 bases, with 6 bases lying between them. DNA of the CDR3: TGTGCCAGCAGCTTAGGACATGACTATGGCTACACCTTC. This sequence encodes CASSLGHDYGYTF.

V and J are TRBV4-1 and TRBJ1-1; D is possibly TRBD1 (5 bases). V was shortened by 0 bases and J by 1 base, with 15 bases between the two germline ends. From germline, CDR1 is MGHRA and CDR2 YSYEKL. The length of the CDR3 is 17 residues. The CDR3 region is CASSQDARDPQNTEAFF. CDR3 in DNA: TGCGCCAGCAGCCAAGACGCCAGGGACCCCCAGAACACTGAAGCTTTCTTT.

This chain uses TRBV7-9 with TRBJ2-3; 7 positions agree with TRBD1. V shed 5 bases, J shed 0 bases, and the junction held 5 bases outside the gene matches. The germline V gene encodes CDR1 SEHNR and CDR2 FQNEAQ (reference sequence). This CDR3 region has 15 residues. CDR3 sequence reads: CASSQGVISTDTQYF. The CDR3 DNA reads as TGTGCCAGCAGCCAGGGGGTCATAAGCACAGATACGCAGTATTTT.

The CDR3: CSVGGSSGELFF. In DNA form, the CDR3 reads TGCAGCGTGGGAGGTAGTAGCGGGGAGCTGTTTTTT. The chain joins TRBV29-1 to TRBJ2-2, with D perhaps matching TRBD2 (6 bases). The CDR3 covers 12 residues. Germline loops: CDR1 SQVTM, CDR2 ANQGSEA. V gave up 6 bases and J gave up 7 bases, with 12 bases separating them.

The V call is TRBV5-1, the J call TRBJ1-5, with a possible D match to TRBD1 (6 bases). The V end lost 4 bases, the J end lost 0 bases, and 11 bases lay between the germline ends. Germline V gives CDR1 SGHRS, CDR2 YFSETQ. The CDR3 spans 15 residues. In nucleotides, the CDR3 is TGCGCCAGCAGCCTTCAGGGGTTTAGCAATCAGCCCCAGCATTTT. This translates into CASSLQGFSNQPQHF.

The V and J genes are TRBV9 and TRBJ1-5, with a possible D match to TRBD1 (5 bases). Germline CDR1 reads SGDLS; CDR2 reads YYNGEE. V gave up 4 bases and J gave up 2 bases, with 16 bases separating them. The CDR3 loop spans 16 amino acids. CDR3 sequence (DNA): TGTGCCAGCAGCCCAGGGCAGGATTACGGCAATCAGCCCCAGCATTTT. It codes for CASSPGQDYGNQPQHF.

The V and J genes are TRBV21-1 and TRBJ2-7. TRBV21-1 is recorded as a pseudogene. CDR3 length equals 12 residues. As DNA, the CDR3 is TGTGCCAGCAGCACCGGGCCCCTCGAGCAGTACTTC. Amino acid sequence: CASSTGPLEQYF.